This TCR beta chain emerged from a study of patients and donors after allogeneic stem cell transplantation. TCRdb passed the RT-PCR reads through MiXCR, listing each CDR3 protein once. The sample holds around 160,000 distinct CDR3 sequences, 25% to 35% seen once. In regard to this clonotype: The junction departs from germline at one end; a sequencing error may be responsible.

This CDR3 spans 11 amino acids. Germline loops: CDR1 KGHDR, CDR2 SFDVKD. Sequenced: blood, either unsorted or a sorted T cell fraction (not recorded which). The chain uses TRBV24-1 and TRBJ2-1; D gene unclear. This sequence was found in a human donor who was either an allogeneic HSCT recipient or a stem cell or donor lymphocyte infusion donor (not recorded which). It is not recorded whose cells these are; they may come from a transplant donor. Written as DNA, the CDR3 is TGTGCCACCAGTGATTTAGGCAGCACGATCTTC. As protein: CATSDLGSTIF.